A selection of T cell receptor beta chains follows, all from one sample in a study of T cells in Graves' hyperthyroidism and ophthalmopathy. TCRdb independently ran MiXCR on the multiplex PCR reads; one entry per CDR3 protein. The table lists about 290,000 distinct CDR3 sequences, more than 10% of them singletons. Sequencing was performed on blood. These receptors all stem from a woman aged 30 to 39 with Graves' hyperthyroidism that later progressed to Graves' ophthalmopathy. Each CDR3 is given with its conserved first and last residue. D genes are given only for firm matches. A row's size may be missing; if present it is once, few, many or a size class.

cdr3_aa cdr3_nt j_call v_call d_call clone_size
CASSYSPSGSYEQYF TGTGCCAGCAGTTACTCGCCTAGCGGGAGCTACGAGCAGTACTTC TRBJ2-7 TRBV6-5 TRBD2 many
CSAPPNNEQFF TGCAGTGCTCCACCTAACAATGAGCAGTTCTTC TRBJ2-1 TRBV20-1 . few
CASSFGLAGVNEQFF TGTGCCAGCAGCTTCGGACTAGCGGGAGTTAATGAGCAGTTCTTC TRBJ2-1 TRBV7-9 TRBD2 .
CASSIRLTGGFFGELFF TGTGCCAGTAGTATAAGGCTGACAGGGGGCTTTTTTGGGGAGCTGTTTTTT TRBJ2-2 TRBV19 TRBD1 .
CASSRPPAEQFF TGTGCCAGCAGTCGACCCCCGGCTGAGCAGTTCTTC TRBJ2-1 TRBV28 . .
CASSPSGGYGYTF TGCGCCAGCAGCCCGTCGGGCGGTTATGGCTACACCTTC TRBJ1-2 TRBV4-3 . many
CASSLSSLETQYF TGTGCCAGCAGCTTATCTAGTCTGGAGACCCAGTACTTC TRBJ2-5 TRBV5-5 . .
CASSTAIMNTEAFF TGTGCCAGCAGCACGGCCATTATGAACACTGAAGCTTTCTTT TRBJ1-1 TRBV28 . .
CASSLLGTGTEKLFF TGTGCCAGCAGCTTACTTGGGACAGGGACTGAAAAACTGTTTTTT TRBJ1-4 TRBV7-2 TRBD1 many
CAISEGGFGHTEAFF TGTGCCATCAGTGAGGGGGGATTCGGGCACACTGAAGCTTTCTTT TRBJ1-1 TRBV10-3 . .
CATRPRHNYGYTF TGTGCCACCAGGCCCCGCCATAATTATGGCTACACCTTC TRBJ1-2 TRBV24-1 . many
CASSPRGGGDEKLFF TGTGCCAGCTCACCCCGAGGCGGGGGGGATGAAAAACTGTTTTTT TRBJ1-4 TRBV18 . few
CAWCRNGANVLTF TGTGCCTGGTGCAGGAATGGGGCCAACGTCCTGACTTTC TRBJ2-6 TRBV30 . many
CASSSSTGGIGYTF TGTGCCAGCAGCTCATCGACAGGGGGCATCGGCTACACCTTC TRBJ1-2 TRBV5-5 TRBD1 once
CAWKVKQGGSTDTQYF TGTGCCTGGAAAGTTAAACAGGGAGGTTCAACAGATACGCAGTATTTT TRBJ2-3 TRBV30 . many
CASSPQTDYEQYF TGTGCCAGCTCACCACAAACCGACTACGAGCAGTACTTC TRBJ2-7 TRBV2 . .
CASSSGQQNTEAFF TGTGCCAGCAGCTCGGGACAGCAGAACACTGAAGCTTTCTTT TRBJ1-1 TRBV11-3 TRBD1 many
CASSPAGDSNQPQHF TGTGCCAGCAGCCCGGCCGGGGATAGCAATCAGCCCCAGCATTTT TRBJ1-5 TRBV4-2 . .
CASSRLGRAHEQFF TGTGCCAGCAGCCGGTTGGGGAGGGCCCATGAGCAGTTCTTC TRBJ2-1 TRBV12-3/TRBV12-4 TRBD2 many
CSARDLSDRDTYEQYF TGCAGTGCTAGAGATTTGTCGGACAGGGACACCTACGAGCAGTACTTC TRBJ2-7 TRBV20-1 TRBD1 many
CASSLSSGRTPYEQYF TGTGCCAGCAGTTTATCTAGCGGGAGGACCCCCTACGAGCAGTACTTC TRBJ2-7 TRBV27 TRBD2 many
CASSPTGITEAFF TGCGCCAGCAGCCCGACAGGGATTACTGAAGCTTTCTTT TRBJ1-1 TRBV4-3 TRBD1 many